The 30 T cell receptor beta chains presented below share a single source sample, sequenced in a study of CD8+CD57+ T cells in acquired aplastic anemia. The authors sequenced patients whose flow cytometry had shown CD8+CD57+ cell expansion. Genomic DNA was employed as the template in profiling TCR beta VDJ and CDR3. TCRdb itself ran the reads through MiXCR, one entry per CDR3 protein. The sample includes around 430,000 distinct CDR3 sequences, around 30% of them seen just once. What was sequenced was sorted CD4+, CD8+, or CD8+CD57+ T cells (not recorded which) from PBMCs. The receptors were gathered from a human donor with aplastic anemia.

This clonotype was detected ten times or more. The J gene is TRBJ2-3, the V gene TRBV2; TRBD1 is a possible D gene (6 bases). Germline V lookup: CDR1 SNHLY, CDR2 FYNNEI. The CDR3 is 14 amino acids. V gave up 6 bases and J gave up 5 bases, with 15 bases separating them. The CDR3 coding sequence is TGTGCCAGCAGGGAAACAGGGATGGGAGATACGCAGTATTTT. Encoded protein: CASRETGMGDTQYF.

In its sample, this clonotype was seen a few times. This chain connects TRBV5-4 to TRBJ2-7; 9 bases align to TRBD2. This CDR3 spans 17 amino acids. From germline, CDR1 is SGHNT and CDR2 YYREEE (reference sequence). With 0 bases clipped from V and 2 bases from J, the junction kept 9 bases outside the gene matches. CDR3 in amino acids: CASSLATLAGNTYEQYF. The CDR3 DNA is TGTGCCAGCAGCTTGGCTACTCTAGCGGGGAACACCTACGAGCAGTACTTC.

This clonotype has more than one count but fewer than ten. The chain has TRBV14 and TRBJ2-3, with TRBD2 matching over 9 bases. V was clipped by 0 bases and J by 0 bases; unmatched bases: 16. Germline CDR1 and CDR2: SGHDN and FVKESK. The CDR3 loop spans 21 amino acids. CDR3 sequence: CASSQDGGRASGASSTDTQYF. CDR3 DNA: TGTGCCAGCAGCCAAGATGGCGGCAGGGCTAGCGGGGCCAGTAGCACAGATACGCAGTATTTT.

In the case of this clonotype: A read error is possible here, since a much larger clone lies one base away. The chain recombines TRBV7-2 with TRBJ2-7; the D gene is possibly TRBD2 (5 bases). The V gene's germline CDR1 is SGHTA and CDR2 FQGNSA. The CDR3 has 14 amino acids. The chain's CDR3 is CASGLQPGNYEQYF. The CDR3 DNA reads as TGTGCCAGCGGCTTACAGCCCGGGAACTACGAGCAGTACTTC. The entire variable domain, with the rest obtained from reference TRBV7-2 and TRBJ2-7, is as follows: GAGVSQSPSNKVTEKGKDVELRCDPISGHTALYWYRQSLGQGLEFLIYFQGNSAPDKSGLPSDRFSAERTGGSVSTLTIQRTQQEDSAVYLCASGLQPGNYEQYFGPGTRLTVT.

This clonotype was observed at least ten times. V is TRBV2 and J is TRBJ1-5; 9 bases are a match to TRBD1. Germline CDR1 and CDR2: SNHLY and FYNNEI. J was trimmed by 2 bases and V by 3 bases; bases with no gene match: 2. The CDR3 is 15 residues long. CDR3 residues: CASSDRTGGNQPQHF. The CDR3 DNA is TGTGCCAGCAGTGACCGGACAGGGGGCAATCAGCCCCAGCATTTT.

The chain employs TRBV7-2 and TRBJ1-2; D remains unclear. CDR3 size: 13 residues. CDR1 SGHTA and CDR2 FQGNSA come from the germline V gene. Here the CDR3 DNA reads TGTGCTACAGCTCTACAGAGAAACTATGGCTACACCTTC. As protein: CATALQRNYGYTF.

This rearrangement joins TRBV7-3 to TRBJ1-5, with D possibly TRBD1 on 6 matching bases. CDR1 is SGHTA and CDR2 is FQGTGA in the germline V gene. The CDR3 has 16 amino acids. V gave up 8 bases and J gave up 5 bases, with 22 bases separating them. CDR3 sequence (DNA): TGTGCCAGCTCATCCTACGGGGGGCTGCAAGATCAGCCCCAGCATTTT. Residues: CASSSYGGLQDQPQHF.

Here the CDR3 reads CASSYTGTGSYNEQFF. The CDR3 nucleotides read TGCGCCAGCAGTTACACCGGGACAGGCTCCTACAATGAGCAGTTCTTC. V and J are TRBV10-1 and TRBJ2-1; 8 positions match TRBD1. With 5 bases clipped from V and 0 bases from J, the junction kept 6 bases outside the gene matches. The CDR3 is 16 residues long. CDR1 WNHNN and CDR2 SYGVQD come from the germline V gene (reference sequence).

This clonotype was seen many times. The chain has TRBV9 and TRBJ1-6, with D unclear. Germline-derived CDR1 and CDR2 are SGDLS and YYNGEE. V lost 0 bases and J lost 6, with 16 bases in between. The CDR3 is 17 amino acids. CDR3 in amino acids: CASSVDVRGGGNSPLHF. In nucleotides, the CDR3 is TGTGCCAGCAGCGTAGATGTTCGGGGAGGTGGTAATTCACCCCTCCACTTT.

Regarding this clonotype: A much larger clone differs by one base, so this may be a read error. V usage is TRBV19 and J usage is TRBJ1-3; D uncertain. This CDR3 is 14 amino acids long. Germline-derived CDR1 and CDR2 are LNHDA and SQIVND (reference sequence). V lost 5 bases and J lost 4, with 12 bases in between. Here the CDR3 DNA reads TGTGCCAGTAGTGGACTGAGCAAAGGAAACACCATATATTTT. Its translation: CASSGLSKGNTIYF. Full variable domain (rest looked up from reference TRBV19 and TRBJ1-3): DGGITQSPKYLFRKEGQNVTLSCEQNLNHDAMYWYRQDPGQGLRLIYYSQIVNDFQKGDIAEGYSVSREKKESFPLTVTSAQKNPTAFYLCASSGLSKGNTIYFGEGSWLTVV.

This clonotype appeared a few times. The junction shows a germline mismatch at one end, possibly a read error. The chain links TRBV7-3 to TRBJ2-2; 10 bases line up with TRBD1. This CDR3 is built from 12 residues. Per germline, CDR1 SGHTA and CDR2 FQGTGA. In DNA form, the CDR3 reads TGTGCCAGCAGCCCCGGACAGGGGGAGCTGTCTTTT. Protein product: CASSPGQGELSF.

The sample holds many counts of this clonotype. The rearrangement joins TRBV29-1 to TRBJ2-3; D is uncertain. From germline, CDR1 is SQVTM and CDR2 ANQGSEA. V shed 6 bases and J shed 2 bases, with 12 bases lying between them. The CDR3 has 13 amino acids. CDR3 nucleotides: TGCAGCGTGGGTGGCGGAATCACAGATACGCAGTATTTT. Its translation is CSVGGGITDTQYF.

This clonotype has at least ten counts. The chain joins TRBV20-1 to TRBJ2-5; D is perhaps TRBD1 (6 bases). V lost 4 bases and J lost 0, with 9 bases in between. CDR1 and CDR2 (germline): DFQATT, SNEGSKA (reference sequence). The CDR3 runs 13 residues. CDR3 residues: CSAKDSYQETQYF. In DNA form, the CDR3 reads TGCAGTGCTAAGGACAGTTACCAAGAGACCCAGTACTTC.

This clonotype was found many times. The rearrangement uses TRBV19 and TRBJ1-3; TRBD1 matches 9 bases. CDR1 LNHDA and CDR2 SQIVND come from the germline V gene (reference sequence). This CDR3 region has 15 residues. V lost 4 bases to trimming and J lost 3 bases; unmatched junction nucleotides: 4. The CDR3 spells CASSTGTGFGNTIYF. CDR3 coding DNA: TGTGCCAGTAGTACCGGGACAGGGTTTGGAAACACCATATATTTT. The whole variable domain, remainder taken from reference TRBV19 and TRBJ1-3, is DGGITQSPKYLFRKEGQNVTLSCEQNLNHDAMYWYRQDPGQGLRLIYYSQIVNDFQKGDIAEGYSVSREKKESFPLTVTSAQKNPTAFYLCASSTGTGFGNTIYFGEGSWLTVV.

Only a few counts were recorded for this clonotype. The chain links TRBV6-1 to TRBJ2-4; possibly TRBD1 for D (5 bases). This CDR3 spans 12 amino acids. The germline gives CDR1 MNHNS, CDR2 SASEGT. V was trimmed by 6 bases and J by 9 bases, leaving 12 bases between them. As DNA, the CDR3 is TGTGCCAGCAGCAACAGGATGGGCATTCAGTACTTC. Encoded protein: CASSNRMGIQYF.

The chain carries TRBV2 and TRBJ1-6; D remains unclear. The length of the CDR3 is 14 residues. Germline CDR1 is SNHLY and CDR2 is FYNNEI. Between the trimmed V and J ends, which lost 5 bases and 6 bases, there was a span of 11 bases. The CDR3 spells CASSTGIGNSPLHF. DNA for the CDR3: TGTGCCAGCAGTACCGGGATTGGTAATTCACCCCTCCACTTT.

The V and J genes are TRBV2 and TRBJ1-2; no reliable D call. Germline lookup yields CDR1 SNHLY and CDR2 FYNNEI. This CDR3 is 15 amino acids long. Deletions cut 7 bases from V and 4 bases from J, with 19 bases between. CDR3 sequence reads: CASTVELSSSYGYTF. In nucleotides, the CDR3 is TGTGCCAGCACGGTCGAGTTGAGTTCCAGCTATGGCTACACCTTC.

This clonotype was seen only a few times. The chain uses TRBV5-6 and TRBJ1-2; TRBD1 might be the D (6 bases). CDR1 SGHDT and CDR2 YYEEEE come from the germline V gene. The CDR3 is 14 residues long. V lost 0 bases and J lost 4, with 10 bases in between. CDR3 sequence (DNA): TGTGCCAGCAGCTTGGGAATAGGGGGCTATGGCTACACCTTC. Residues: CASSLGIGGYGYTF.

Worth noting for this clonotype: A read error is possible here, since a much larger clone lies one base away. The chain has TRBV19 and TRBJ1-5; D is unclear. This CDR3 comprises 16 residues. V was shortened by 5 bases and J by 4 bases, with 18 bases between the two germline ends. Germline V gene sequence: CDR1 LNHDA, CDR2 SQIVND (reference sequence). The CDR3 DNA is TGTGCCAGTAGTGGCGGCCTCTCCCCGGGAAATCAGCCCCAGCATTTT. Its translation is CASSGGLSPGNQPQHF.

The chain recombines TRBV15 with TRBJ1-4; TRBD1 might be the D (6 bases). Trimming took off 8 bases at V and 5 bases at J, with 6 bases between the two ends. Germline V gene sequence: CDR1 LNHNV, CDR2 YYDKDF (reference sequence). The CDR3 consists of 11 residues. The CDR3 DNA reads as TGTGCCACCGGACAGAATGAAAAACTGTTTTTT. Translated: CATGQNEKLFF.

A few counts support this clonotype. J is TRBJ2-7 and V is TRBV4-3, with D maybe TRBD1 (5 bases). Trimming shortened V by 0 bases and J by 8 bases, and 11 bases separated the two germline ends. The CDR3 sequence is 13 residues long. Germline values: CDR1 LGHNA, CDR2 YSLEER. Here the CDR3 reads CASSQDLPDKQYF. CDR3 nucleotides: TGCGCCAGCAGCCAAGATCTACCGGACAAGCAGTACTTC.

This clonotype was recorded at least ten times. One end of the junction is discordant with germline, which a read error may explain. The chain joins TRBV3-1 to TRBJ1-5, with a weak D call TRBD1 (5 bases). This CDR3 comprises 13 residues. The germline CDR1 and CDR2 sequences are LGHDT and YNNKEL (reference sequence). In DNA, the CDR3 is TGCGCCAGCAGCCAAGATACAGGACAGCCCCAGCATTTT. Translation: CASSQDTGQPQHF.

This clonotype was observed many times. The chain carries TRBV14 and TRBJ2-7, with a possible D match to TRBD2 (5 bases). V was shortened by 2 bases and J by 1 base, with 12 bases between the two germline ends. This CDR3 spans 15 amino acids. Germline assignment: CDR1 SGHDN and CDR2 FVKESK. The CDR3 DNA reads TGTGCCAGCAGCCAATCATTCGGGGAATCCTACGAGCAGTACTTC. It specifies CASSQSFGESYEQYF.

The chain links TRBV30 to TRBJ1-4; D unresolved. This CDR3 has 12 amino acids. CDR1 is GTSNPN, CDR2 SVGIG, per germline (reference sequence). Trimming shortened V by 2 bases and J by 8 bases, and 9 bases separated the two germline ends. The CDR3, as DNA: TGTGCCTGGAGTTGGAGAGGCGAAAAACTGTTTTTT. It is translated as CAWSWRGEKLFF.

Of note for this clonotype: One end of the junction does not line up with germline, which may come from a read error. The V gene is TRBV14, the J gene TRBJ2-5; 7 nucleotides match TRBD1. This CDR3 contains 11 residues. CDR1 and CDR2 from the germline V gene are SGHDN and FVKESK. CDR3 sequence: CAISRQGAQYF. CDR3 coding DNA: TGTGCCATCAGCCGCCAGGGGGCCCAGTACTTC.

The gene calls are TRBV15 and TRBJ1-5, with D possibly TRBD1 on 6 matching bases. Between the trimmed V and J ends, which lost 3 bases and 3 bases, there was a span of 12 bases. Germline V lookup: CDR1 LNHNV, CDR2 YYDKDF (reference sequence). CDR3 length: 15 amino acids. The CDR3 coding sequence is TGTGCCACCAGCAGGGATCCAGGGGACAATCAGCCCCAGCATTTT. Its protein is CATSRDPGDNQPQHF.

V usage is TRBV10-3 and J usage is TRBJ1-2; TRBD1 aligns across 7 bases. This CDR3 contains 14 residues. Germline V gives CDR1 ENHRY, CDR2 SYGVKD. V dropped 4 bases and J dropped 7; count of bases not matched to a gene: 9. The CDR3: CAISVYRGMRGYTF. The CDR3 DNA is TGTGCCATCAGTGTTTACAGGGGAATGCGTGGCTACACCTTC.

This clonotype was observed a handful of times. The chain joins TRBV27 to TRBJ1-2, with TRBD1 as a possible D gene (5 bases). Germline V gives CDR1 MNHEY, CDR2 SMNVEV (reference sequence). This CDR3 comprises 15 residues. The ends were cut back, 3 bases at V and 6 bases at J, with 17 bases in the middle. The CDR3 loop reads CASSFRVPGRNGYTF. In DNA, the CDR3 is TGTGCCAGCAGTTTTCGCGTCCCAGGGAGGAATGGCTACACCTTC.

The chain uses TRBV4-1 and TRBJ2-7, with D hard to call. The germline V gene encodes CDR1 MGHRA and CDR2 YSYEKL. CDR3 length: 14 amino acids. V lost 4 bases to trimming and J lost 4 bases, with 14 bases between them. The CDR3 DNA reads TGCGCCAGCAGCCGAGATCGCGGCAATTACGAGCAGTACTTC. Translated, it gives CASSRDRGNYEQYF.

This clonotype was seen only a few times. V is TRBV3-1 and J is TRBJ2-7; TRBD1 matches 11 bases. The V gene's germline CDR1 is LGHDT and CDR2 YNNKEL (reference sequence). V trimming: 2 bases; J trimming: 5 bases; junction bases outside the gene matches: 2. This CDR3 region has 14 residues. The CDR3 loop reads CASSQRDRGNEQYF. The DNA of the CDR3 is TGTGCCAGCAGCCAAAGGGACAGGGGGAACGAGCAGTACTTC.